This T cell receptor (beta chain) comes out of a study of early T cells in non-severe SARS-CoV-2 infection. Study as a whole: Bulk RNA isolated from unsorted whole blood underwent sequencing; chains were not paired.

The CDR3 runs to 15 residues. Trimming shortened V by 5 bases and J by 2 bases, and 16 bases separated the two germline ends. From germline, CDR1 is MDHEN and CDR2 SYDVKM. Unique molecular identifiers were affixed to single, distinct cDNA molecules. Using its own MiXCR run on the 5' RACE reads, TCRdb lists one record per CDR3 protein. Of roughly 46,000 distinct CDR3 sequences detected, roughly 5.7% appear once; the ten largest clones hold around 5%. Regarding the study as a whole: Sequences matched to VDJdb favored anti-spike CD8 responses, while private and CD4 specificities were missed.

A few counts support this clonotype. Antigen unknown. The sequences come from whole blood, collected at baseline. The sequence derives from an adult who was a healthcare worker with PCR-confirmed SARS-CoV-2 infection or an uninfected control (not recorded which). V gene TRBV28 combines with J gene TRBJ2-7; D gene ambiguous. CDR3 loop: CASSEVAGPTYEQYF. The CDR3 coding sequence is TGTGCCAGCAGTGAAGTCGCCGGGCCGACCTACGAGCAGTACTTC.